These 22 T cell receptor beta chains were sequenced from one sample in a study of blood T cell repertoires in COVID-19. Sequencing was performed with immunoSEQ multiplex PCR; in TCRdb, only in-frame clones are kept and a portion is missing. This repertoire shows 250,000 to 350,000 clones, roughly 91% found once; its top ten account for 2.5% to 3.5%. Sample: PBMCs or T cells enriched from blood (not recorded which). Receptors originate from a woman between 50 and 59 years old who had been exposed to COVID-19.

The CDR3 nucleotides read TGTGCCACCAGCATAGACAGGGTCCTGAGCACTGAAGCTTTCTTT. Encoded protein: CATSIDRVLSTEAFF. The chain has TRBV15 and TRBJ1-1; 7 bases line up with TRBD1. The V gene's germline CDR1 is LNHNV and CDR2 YYDKDF (reference sequence). The CDR3 contains 15 residues. V was clipped by 4 bases and J by 4 bases; unmatched bases: 9.

DNA of the CDR3: TGTGCCAGCAGCCCGACAGGGGGCTTCACTGAAGCTTTCTTT. Its translation is CASSPTGGFTEAFF. The chain has TRBV3-1 (or the pseudogene TRBV3-2) and TRBJ1-1, with 10 bases aligning to TRBD1. CDR3 length: 14 amino acids. Looked up from germline, CDR1 is LGHDT and CDR2 is YNNKEL (reference sequence). V gave up 4 bases and J gave up 4 bases; unmatched junction bases: 3.

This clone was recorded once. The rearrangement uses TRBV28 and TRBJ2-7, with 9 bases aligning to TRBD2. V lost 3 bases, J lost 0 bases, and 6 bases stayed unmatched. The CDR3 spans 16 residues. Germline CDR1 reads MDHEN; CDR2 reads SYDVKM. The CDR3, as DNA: TGTGCCAGCAGTTTCCGAGGCGGGGGGGCCTCCTACGAGCAGTACTTC. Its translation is CASSFRGGGASYEQYF.

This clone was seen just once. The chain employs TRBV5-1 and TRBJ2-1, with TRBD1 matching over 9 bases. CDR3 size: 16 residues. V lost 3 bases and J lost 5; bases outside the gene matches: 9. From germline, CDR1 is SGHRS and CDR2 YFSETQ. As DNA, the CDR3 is TGCGCCAGCAGCTGGGGGGACAGGGCTGTGCACAATGAGCAGTTCTTC. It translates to CASSWGDRAVHNEQFF.

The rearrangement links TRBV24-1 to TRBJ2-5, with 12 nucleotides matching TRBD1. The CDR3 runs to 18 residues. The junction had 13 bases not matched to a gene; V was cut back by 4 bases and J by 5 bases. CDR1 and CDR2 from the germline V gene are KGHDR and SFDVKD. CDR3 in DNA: TGTGCCACCAGTGAATCGACCGGGACAGGGGGCCTTGGGGAGACCCAGTACTTC. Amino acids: CATSESTGTGGLGETQYF.

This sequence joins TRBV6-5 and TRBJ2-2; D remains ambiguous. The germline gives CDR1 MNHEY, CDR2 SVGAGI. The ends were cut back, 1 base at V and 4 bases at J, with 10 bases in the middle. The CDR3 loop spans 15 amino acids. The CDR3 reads CASSYFVLGTGELFF. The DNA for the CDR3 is TGTGCCAGCAGTTACTTTGTCCTAGGCACCGGGGAGCTGTTTTTT.

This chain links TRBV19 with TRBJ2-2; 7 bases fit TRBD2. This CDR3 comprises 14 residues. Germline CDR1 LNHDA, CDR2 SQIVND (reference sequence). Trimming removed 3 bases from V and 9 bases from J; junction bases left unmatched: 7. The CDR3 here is CASSIPLGGRELFF. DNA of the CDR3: TGTGCCAGTAGTATCCCCCTCGGGGGGAGGGAGCTGTTTTTT.

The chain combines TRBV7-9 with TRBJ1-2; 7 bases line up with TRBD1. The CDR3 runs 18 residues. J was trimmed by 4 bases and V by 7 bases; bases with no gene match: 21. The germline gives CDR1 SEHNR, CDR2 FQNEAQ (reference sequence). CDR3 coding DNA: TGTGCCAGCACCGCGGACGGAACAAGCAGGGGGTCGACCTATGGCTACACCTTC. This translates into CASTADGTSRGSTYGYTF.

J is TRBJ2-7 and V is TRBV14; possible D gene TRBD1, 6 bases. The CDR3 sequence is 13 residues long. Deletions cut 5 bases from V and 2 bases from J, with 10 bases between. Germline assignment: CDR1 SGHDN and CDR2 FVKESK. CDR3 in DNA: TGTGCCAGCAGCTCACAGGGTCCCTACGAGCAGTACTTC. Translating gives CASSSQGPYEQYF.

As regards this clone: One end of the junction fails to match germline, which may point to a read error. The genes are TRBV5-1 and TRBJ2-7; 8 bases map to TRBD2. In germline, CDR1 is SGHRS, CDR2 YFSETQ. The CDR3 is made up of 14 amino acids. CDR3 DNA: TGCGCCAGCAGGCGATACCCGGGACTAGGGTTTTGCTGCTTC. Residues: CASRRYPGLGFCCF.

In DNA form, the CDR3 reads TGTGCCAGCAGGGGACAGGGTGCGGGCTACACCTTC. Protein: CASRGQGAGYTF. This chain connects TRBV28 to TRBJ1-2, with 9 bases matching TRBD1. CDR1 is MDHEN, CDR2 SYDVKM, per germline. The J segment lost 8 bases and the V segment lost 6 bases, leaving 4 bases of the junction unmatched. The CDR3 runs to 12 residues.

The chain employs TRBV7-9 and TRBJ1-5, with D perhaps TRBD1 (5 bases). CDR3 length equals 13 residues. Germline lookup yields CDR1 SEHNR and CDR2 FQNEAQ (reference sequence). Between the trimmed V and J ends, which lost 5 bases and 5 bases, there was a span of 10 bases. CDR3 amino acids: CASSLDTDQPQHF. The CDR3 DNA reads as TGTGCCAGCAGCCTGGACACCGATCAGCCCCAGCATTTT.

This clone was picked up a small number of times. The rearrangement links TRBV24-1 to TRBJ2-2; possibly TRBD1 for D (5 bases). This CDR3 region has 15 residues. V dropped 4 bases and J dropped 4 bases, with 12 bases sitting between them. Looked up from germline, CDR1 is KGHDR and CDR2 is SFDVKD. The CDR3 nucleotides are TGTGCCACCAGTGACCGAAGACAGATCACCGGGGAGCTGTTTTTT. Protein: CATSDRRQITGELFF.

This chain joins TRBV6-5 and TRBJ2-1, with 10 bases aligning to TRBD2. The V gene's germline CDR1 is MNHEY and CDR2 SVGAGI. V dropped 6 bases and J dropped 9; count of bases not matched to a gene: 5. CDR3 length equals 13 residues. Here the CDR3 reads CASRASGGAEQFF. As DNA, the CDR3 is TGTGCCAGCAGGGCCAGCGGGGGGGCTGAGCAGTTCTTC.

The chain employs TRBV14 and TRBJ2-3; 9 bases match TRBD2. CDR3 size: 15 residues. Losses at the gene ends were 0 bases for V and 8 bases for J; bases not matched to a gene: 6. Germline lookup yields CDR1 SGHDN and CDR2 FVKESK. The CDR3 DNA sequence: TGTGCCAGCAGCCAAGACTCGCGGGGGGGCGGTACGCAGTATTTT. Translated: CASSQDSRGGGTQYF.

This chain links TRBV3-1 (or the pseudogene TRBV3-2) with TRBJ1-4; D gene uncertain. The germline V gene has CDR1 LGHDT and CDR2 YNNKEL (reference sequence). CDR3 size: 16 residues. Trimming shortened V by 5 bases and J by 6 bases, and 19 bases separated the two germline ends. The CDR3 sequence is CASSSLEPSGYEKLFF. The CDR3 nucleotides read TGTGCCAGCAGCTCCCTCGAGCCGAGCGGATATGAAAAACTGTTTTTT.

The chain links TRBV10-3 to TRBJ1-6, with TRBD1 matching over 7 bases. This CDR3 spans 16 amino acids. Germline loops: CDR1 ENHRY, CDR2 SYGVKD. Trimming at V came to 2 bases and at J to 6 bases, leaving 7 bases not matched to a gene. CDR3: CAISEPRQGFNSPLHF. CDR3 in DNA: TGTGCCATCAGTGAGCCACGACAGGGTTTTAATTCACCCCTCCACTTT.

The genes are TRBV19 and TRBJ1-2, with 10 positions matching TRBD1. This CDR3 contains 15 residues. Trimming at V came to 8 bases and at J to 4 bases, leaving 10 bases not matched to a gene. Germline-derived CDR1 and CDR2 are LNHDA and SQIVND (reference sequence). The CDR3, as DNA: TGTGCCAGTGGCAATCGGGACAGGGGAGTCTATGGCTACACCTTC. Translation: CASGNRDRGVYGYTF. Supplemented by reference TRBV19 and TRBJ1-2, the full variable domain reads DGGITQSPKYLFRKEGQNVTLSCEQNLNHDAMYWYRQDPGQGLRLIYYSQIVNDFQKGDIAEGYSVSREKKESFPLTVTSAQKNPTAFYLCASGNRDRGVYGYTFGSGTRLTVV.

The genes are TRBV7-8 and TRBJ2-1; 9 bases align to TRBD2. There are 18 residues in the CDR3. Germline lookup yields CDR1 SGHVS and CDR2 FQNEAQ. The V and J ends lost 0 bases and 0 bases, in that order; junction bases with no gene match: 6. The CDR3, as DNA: TGTGCCAGCAGCTTAGCGGGCGGGGGGGCGAGCTCCTACAATGAGCAGTTCTTC. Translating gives CASSLAGGGASSYNEQFF.

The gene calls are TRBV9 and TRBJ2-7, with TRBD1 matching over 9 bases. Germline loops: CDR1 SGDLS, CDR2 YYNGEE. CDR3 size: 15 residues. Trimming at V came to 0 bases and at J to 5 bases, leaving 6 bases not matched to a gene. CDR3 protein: CASSVAGTGSDEQYF. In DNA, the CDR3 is TGTGCCAGCAGCGTAGCCGGGACAGGGAGCGACGAGCAGTACTTC.

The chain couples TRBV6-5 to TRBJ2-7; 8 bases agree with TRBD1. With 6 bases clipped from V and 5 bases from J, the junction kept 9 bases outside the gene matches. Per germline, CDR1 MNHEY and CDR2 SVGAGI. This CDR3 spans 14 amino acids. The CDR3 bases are TGTGCCAGCAGATCCGGGACAGGTCGGCACGAGCAGTACTTC. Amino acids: CASRSGTGRHEQYF.

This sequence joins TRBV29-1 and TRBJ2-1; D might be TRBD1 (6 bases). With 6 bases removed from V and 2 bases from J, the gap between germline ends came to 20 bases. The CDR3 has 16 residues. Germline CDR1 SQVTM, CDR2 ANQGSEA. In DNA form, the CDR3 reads TGCAGCGTAGCGAATCCCCAGGGGTTGGCCTACAATGAGCAGTTCTTC. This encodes CSVANPQGLAYNEQFF.